This T cell receptor (beta chain) was found in a study of cytomegalovirus exposure and HLA in healthy donors. This CDR3 comprises 16 residues. The V gene's germline CDR1 is LNHNV and CDR2 YYDKDF (reference sequence). With 3 bases clipped from V and 10 bases from J, the junction kept 13 bases outside the gene matches. The PCR made use of 60 Vbeta and 13 Jbeta primers. This table comes from immunoSEQ multiplex PCR, and its TCRdb copy is limited to in-frame clones, with some not included. The sample has about 160,000 clones; around four fifths are singletons. Regarding the study as a whole: An analysis that was carried out later associated 17,000 or so TCR beta sequences with HLA alleles at 0.05 false discovery rate.

Worth noting for this clone: As yet, its antigen is unknown.

What was sequenced was PBMCs. The V call is TRBV15, the J call TRBJ1-4; 8 bases line up with TRBD1. The TCR sequence derives from a woman aged 45-60 years in good health and CMV-seronegative. CDR3 loop: CATSRGPDRVWGKLFF. CDR3 DNA sequence: TGTGCCACCAGCAGGGGACCGGACAGGGTTTGGGGAAAACTGTTTTTT.